This TCR beta chain was captured in a study of blood T cell repertoires in COVID-19. Study context: Nucleic acid was either cDNA or gDNA, and it came from T cells, B-cell-depleted T cells, or PBMCs.

Germline trimming cut 6 bases from V and 6 bases from J; bases unmatched to any gene: 7. The CDR3 loop spans 14 amino acids. The germline V gene encodes CDR1 LNHDA and CDR2 SQIVND (reference sequence). Study processing details: The assay estimated nucleated cells by amplifying reference gene primers. Assay used: immunoSEQ multiplex PCR; TCRdb lists only in-frame clones, some missing. From that table come the V and J calls and clone size; the DNA was used to work out D and trimming. The sample carries approximately 160,000 clones, around 83% recorded once. The rearrangement joins TRBV19 to TRBJ1-5; 8 nucleotides match TRBD1. This receptor was obtained from a woman aged 45-59 years in a cohort exposed to, infected with or recovered from COVID-19 (not recorded which). Material for sequencing was PBMCs or T cells enriched from blood (not recorded which). The CDR3 loop reads CASRQRQGRQPQHF. DNA of the CDR3: TGTGCCAGTAGGCAGAGACAGGGGCGTCAGCCCCAGCATTTT.